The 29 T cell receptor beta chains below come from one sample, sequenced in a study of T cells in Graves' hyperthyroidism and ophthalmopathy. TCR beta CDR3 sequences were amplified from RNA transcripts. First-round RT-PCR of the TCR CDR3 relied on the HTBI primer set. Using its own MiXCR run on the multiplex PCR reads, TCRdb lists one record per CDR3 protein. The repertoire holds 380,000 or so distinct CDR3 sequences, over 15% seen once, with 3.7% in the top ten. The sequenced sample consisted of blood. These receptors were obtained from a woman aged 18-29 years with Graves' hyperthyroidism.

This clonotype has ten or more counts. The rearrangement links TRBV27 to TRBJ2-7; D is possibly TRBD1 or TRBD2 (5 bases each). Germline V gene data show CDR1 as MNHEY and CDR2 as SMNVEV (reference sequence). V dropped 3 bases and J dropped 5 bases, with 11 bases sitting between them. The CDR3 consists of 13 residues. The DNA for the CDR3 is TGTGCCAGCAGTTTCGAGGGGTGGGACGAGCAGTACTTC. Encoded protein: CASSFEGWDEQYF.

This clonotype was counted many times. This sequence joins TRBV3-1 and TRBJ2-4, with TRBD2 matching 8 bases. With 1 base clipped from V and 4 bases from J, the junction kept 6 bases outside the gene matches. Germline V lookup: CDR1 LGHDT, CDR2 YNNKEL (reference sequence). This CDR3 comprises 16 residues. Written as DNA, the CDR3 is TGTGCCAGCAGCCAAGGGGGGCTAGCGGGTAAAAACATTCAGTACTTC. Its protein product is CASSQGGLAGKNIQYF.

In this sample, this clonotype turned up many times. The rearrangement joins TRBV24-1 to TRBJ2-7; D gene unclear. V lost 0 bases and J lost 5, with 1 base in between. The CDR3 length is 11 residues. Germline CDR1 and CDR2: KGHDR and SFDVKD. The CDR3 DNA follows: TGTGCCACCAGTGATTTGAACGAGCAGTACTTC. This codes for CATSDLNEQYF.

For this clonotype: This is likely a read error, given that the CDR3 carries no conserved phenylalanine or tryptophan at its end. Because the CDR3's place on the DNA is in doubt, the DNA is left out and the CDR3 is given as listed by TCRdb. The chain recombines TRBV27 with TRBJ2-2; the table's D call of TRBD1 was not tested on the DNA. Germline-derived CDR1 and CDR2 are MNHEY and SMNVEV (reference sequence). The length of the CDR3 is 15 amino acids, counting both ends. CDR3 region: CASREPTGGTGELLV.

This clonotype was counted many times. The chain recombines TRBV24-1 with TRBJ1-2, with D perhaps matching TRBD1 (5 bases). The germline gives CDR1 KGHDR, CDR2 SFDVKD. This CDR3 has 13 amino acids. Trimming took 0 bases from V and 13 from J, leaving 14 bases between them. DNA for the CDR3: TGTGCCACCAGTGATTTGGGGGACGTAGATCGCACCTTC. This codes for CATSDLGDVDRTF.

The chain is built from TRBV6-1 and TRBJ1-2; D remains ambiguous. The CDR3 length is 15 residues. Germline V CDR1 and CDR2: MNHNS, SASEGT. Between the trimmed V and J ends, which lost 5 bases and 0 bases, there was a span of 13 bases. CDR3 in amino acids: CASSPQRLTNYGYTF. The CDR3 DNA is TGTGCCAGCAGTCCCCAGCGCCTAACTAACTATGGCTACACCTTC.

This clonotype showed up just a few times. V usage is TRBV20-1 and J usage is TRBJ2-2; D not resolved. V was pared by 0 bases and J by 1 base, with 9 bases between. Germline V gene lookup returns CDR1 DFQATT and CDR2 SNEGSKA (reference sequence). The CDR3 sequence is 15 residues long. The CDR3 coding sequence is TGCAGTGCTAGAGATCCCCGCAGGAACACCGGGGAGCTGTTTTTT. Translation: CSARDPRRNTGELFF.

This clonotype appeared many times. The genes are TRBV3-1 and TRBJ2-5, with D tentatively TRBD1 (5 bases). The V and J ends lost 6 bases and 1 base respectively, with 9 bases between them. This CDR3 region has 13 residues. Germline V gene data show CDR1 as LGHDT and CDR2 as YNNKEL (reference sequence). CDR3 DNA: TGTGCCAGCAGACCCGACAGCCAAGAGACCCAGTACTTC. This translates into CASRPDSQETQYF.

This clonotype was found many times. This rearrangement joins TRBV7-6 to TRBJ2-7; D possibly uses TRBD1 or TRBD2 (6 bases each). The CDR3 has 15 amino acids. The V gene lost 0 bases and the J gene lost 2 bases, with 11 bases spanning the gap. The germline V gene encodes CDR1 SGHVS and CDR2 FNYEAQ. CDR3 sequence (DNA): TGTGCCAGCAGCTTAGCTGAGGGGGGACCCTACGAGCAGTACTTC. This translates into CASSLAEGGPYEQYF.

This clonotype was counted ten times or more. CDR3 sequence reads: CASNPGHRNTGELFF. In DNA, the CDR3 is TGTGCCAGCAACCCGGGACACCGGAACACCGGGGAGCTGTTTTTT. J is TRBJ2-2 and V is TRBV12-3 or TRBV12-4; D possibly corresponds to TRBD1 (6 bases). V lost 7 bases and J lost 1, with 13 bases in between. The CDR3 runs to 15 residues.

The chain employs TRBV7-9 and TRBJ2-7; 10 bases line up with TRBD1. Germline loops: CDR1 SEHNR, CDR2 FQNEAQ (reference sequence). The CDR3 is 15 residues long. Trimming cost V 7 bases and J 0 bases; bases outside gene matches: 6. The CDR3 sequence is CASTSGTGDSYEQYF. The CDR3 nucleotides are TGTGCCAGCACCTCCGGGACAGGGGACTCCTACGAGCAGTACTTC.

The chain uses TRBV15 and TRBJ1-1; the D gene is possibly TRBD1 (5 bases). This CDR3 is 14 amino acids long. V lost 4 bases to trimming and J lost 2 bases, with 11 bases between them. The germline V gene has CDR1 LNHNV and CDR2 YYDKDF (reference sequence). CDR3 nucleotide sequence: TGTGCCACCAGCACTGTGGGGACCAACACTGAAGCTTTCTTT. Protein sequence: CATSTVGTNTEAFF.

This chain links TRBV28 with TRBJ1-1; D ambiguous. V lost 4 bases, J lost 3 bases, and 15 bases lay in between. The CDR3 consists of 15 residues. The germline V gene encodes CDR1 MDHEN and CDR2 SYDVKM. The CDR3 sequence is CASSWPGPMDTEAFF. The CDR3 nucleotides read TGTGCCAGCAGTTGGCCCGGCCCCATGGACACTGAAGCTTTCTTT. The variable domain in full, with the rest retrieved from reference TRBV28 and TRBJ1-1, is DVKVTQSSRYLVKRTGEKVFLECVQDMDHENMFWYRQDPGLGLRLIYFSYDVKMKEKGDIPEGYSVSREKKERFSLILESASTNQTSMYLCASSWPGPMDTEAFFGQGTRLTVV.

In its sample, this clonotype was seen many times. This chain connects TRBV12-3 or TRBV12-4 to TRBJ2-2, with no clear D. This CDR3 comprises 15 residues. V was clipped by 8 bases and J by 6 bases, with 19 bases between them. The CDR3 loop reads CASLRTATYAGELFF. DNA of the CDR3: TGTGCCAGCTTGAGGACGGCCACCTACGCCGGGGAGCTGTTTTTT.

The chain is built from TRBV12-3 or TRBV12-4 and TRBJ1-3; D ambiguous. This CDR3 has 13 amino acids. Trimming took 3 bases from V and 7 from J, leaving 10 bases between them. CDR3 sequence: CASSFPDGNTIYF. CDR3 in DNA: TGTGCCAGCAGTTTCCCCGACGGGAACACCATATATTTT.

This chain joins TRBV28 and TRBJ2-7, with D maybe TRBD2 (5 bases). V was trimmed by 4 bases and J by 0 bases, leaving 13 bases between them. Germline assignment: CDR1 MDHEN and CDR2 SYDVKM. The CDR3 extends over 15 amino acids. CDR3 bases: TGTGCCAGCAGTTCGCTTAGCGCCCGCTCCTACGAGCAGTACTTC. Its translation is CASSSLSARSYEQYF.

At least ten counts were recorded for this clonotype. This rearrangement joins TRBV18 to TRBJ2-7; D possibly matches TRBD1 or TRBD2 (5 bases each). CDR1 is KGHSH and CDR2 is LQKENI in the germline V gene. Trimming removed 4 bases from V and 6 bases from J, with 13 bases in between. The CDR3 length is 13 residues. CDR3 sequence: CASSLPGASEQYF. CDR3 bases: TGTGCCAGCTCACTCCCCGGGGCCTCCGAGCAGTACTTC.

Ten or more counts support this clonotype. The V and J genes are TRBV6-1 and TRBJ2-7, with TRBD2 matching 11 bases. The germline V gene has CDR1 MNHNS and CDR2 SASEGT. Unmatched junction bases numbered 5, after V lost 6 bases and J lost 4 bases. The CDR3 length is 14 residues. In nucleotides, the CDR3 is TGTGCCAGCAGCGAAACTAGCGGGGGATACGAGCAGTACTTC. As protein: CASSETSGGYEQYF.

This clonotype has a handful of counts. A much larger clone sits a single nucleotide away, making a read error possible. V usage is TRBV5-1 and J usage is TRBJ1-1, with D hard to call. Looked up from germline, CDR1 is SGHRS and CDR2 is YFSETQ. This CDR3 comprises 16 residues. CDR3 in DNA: TGCGCCAGCAACTTGGATGGGAGGGCTGGGGACACTGAAGCTTTCTTT. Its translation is CASNLDGRAGDTEAFF.

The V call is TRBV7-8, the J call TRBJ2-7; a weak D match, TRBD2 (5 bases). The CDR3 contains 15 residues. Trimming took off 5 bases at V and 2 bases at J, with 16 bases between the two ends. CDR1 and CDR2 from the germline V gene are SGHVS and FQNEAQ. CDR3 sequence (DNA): TGTGCCAGCAGCCAACGACGGACTCCGACCTACGAGCAGTACTTC. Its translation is CASSQRRTPTYEQYF.

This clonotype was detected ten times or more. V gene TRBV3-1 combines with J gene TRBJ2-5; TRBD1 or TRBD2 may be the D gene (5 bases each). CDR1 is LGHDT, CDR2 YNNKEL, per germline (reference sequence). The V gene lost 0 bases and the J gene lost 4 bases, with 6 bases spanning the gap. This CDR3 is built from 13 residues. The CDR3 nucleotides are TGTGCCAGCAGCCAAGAAGGGACAGAGACCCAGTACTTC. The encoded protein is CASSQEGTETQYF.

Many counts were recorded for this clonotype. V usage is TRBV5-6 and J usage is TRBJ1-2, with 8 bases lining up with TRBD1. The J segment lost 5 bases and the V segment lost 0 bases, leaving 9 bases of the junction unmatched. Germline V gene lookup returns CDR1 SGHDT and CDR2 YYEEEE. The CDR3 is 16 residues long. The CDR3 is CASSLAPGQGGYGYTF. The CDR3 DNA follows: TGTGCCAGCAGCTTGGCCCCTGGACAGGGAGGGTATGGCTACACCTTC.

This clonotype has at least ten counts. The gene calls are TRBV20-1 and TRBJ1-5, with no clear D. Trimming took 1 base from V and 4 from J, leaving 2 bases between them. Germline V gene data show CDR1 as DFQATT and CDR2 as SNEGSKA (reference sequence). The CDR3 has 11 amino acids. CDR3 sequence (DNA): TGCAGTGCTAGAGGGAATCAGCCCCAGCATTTT. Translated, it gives CSARGNQPQHF.

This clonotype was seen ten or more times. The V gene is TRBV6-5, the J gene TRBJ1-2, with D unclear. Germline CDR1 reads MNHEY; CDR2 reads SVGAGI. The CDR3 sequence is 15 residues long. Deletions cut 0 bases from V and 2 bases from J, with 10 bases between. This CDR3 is CASSYSGRLNYGYTF. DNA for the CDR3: TGTGCCAGCAGTTACTCTGGACGTCTCAACTATGGCTACACCTTC.

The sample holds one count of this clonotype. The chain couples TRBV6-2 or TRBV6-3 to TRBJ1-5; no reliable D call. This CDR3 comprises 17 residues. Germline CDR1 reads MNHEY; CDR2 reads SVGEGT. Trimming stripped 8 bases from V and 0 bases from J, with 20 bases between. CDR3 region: CASPSNLREDSNQPQHF. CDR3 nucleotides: TGTGCCAGCCCCTCGAATCTCCGGGAAGATAGCAATCAGCCCCAGCATTTT.

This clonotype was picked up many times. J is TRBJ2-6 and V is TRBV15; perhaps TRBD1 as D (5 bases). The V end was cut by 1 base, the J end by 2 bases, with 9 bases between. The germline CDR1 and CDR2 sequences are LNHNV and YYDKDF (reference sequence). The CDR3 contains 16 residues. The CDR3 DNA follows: TGTGCCACCAGCAGAGCCCAGGGTACTGGGGCCAACGTCCTGACTTTC. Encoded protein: CATSRAQGTGANVLTF.

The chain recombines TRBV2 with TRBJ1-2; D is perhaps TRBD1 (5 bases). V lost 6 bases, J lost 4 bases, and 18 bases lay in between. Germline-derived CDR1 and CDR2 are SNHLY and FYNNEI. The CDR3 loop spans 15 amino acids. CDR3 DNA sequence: TGTGCCAGCAGATACGACAGAGGCGATCTCTATGGCTACACCTTC. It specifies CASRYDRGDLYGYTF.

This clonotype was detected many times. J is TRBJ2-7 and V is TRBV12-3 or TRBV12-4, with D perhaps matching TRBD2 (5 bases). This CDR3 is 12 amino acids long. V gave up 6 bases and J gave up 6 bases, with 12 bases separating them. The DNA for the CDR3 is TGTGCCAGCAGCCCCCGGGAACGCGAGCAGTACTTC. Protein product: CASSPREREQYF.

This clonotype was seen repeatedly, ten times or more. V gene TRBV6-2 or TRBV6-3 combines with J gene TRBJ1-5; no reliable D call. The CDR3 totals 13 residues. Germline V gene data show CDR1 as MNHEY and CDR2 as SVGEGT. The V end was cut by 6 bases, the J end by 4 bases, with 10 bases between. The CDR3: CASRYDGNQPQHF. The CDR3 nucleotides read TGTGCCAGCAGGTACGATGGAAATCAGCCCCAGCATTTT.